The clone carrying this TCR beta chain was counted ten times or more. The sample comes from a study of T-cell reconstitution after alpha-beta-depleted transplantation in children. Unique molecular identifiers were incorporated during preparation of the TCRbeta library. MiXCR was run by TCRdb on the PCR reads, yielding one entry per CDR3 protein. The sample contains about 230,000 distinct CDR3 sequences, more than 10% of which appear only once. With 0 bases removed from V and 0 bases from J, the gap between germline ends came to 20 bases. CDR3 length: 19 residues. Germline V CDR1 and CDR2: SGHAT, FQNNGV.

This TCR was sampled from a human donor who donated a stem cell graft to a child with acute lymphoblastic leukemia. This chain links TRBV11-2 with TRBJ1-1, with D tentatively TRBD1 (5 bases). This specimen consisted of PBMCs from the stem cell graft donor, obtained from the stem cell graft. DNA of the CDR3: TGTGCCAGCAGCTTAGAAATAGTGAGACAGCCCCTATTGAACACTGAAGCTTTCTTT. This encodes CASSLEIVRQPLLNTEAFF.